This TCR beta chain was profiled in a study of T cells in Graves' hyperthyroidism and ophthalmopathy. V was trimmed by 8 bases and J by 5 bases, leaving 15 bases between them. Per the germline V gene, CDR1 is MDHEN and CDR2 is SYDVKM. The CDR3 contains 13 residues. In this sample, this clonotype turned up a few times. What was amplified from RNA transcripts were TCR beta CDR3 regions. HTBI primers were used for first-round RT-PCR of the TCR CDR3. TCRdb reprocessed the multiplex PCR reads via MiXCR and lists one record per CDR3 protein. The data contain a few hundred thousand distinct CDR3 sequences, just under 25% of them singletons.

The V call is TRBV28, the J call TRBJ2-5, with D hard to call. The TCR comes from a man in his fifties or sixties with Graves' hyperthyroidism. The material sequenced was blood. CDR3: CASSRYPGETQYF. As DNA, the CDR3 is TGTGCCAGCTCCCGGTACCCTGGGGAGACCCAGTACTTC.